Below, one T cell receptor (beta chain) is given with its context. Its cognate antigen is unknown. Trimming shortened V by 10 bases and J by 10 bases, and 28 bases separated the two germline ends. This CDR3 has 15 residues. Germline V gene data show CDR1 as SGHTA and CDR2 as FQGNSA. The data derive from a study of siplizumab effects on memory and regulatory T cells. TCRdb's table, derived via immunoSEQ multiplex PCR, lists solely in-frame clones and lacks some. Here the sample spans 100,000 to 110,000 clones, approximately 94% being singletons. Study-level results: Whether the proliferating Tregs (from siplizumab cultures) were suppressive was not confirmed. Neither a naive nor a memory phenotype was assignable to roughly 80-95% of proliferating CD4+ or CD8+ clones. The authors mapped only a minor fraction of alloreactive clones to unstimulated subsets.

The clonotype comes from a human donor in good health. The sample was non-Treg CD4+ T cells sorted from blood. The chain is built from TRBV7-2 and TRBJ1-1; no clear D. CDR3 in DNA: TGTGCCACCAAAGGCAGGTCTGCTAAGGGCGGAGGAGCTTTCTTT. As protein: CATKGRSAKGGGAFF.